This entry features one TCR beta chain sequence. The antigen is undetermined. Template material for TCR beta VDJ and CDR3 profiling consisted of genomic DNA. One entry per CDR3 protein results from TCRdb running MiXCR on the reads. Counted here are just over 400,000 distinct CDR3 sequences, around 68% occurring once; the ten biggest clones make up 4%. CDR1 is SGHRS, CDR2 YFSETQ, per germline. This CDR3 spans 13 amino acids. Losses at the gene ends were 3 bases for V and 11 bases for J; bases not matched to a gene: 8. This entry is derived from a study of CD8+CD57+ T cells in acquired aplastic anemia. Study-wide results and limits: The number of CD8+ CDR3 sequences shared by patients and controls was approximately 30.

The clonotype originates from a human donor in good health, serving as a control. This chain connects TRBV5-1 to TRBJ2-3; 8 nucleotides match TRBD1. Input material: sorted CD4+, CD8+, or CD8+CD57+ T cells (not recorded which) from PBMCs. The CDR3 DNA follows: TGCGCCAGCAGCTCCAAACAGGGGGTGGAGCAGTATTTT. It encodes CASSSKQGVEQYF.